This TCR beta chain was documented in a study of control samples from healthy donors and cancer patients. Method: immunoSEQ multiplex PCR; TCRdb's copy keeps in-frame clones and lacks some. The profile covers around 140,000 clones, with nearly 90% appearing a single time and approximately 7.5% taken by the ten largest. CDR1 is SGDLS, CDR2 YYNGEE, per germline. V lost 0 bases and J lost 0, with 9 bases in between. The CDR3 length is 15 residues. This TCR was sampled from a man aged 45-65 years with head and neck cancer. Material: PBMCs. The chain links TRBV9 to TRBJ1-1, with unresolved D. The DNA of the CDR3 is TGTGCCAGCAGCGTAGCTAGCGGGTTGAACACTGAAGCTTTCTTT. It specifies CASSVASGLNTEAFF.